One and the same sample provided the 28 T cell receptor beta chains below, sequenced in a study of cytomegalovirus exposure and HLA in healthy donors. 60 Vbeta and 13 Jbeta primers were used in PCR. Profiling relied on immunoSEQ multiplex PCR, and the TCRdb table lists in-frame clones only, not all of them. The sample includes roughly 100,000 clones, 64% seen only once; the top ten take under 4%. The sample consisted of PBMCs. The receptors originated from a man in his sixties in good health and CMV-seronegative.

The chain carries TRBV11-2 and TRBJ1-1, with 9 bases identical to TRBD1. This CDR3 is 14 amino acids long. V trimming: 1 base; J trimming: 7 bases; junction bases outside the gene matches: 4. Looked up from germline, CDR1 is SGHAT and CDR2 is FQNNGV. DNA for the CDR3: TGTGCCAGCAGCTTAGCGGGACAGGGAGGTGAAGCTTTCTTT. It is translated as CASSLAGQGGEAFF.

This rearrangement joins TRBV2 to TRBJ1-2; 10 bases align to TRBD1. Germline V gene data show CDR1 as SNHLY and CDR2 as FYNNEI. Germline trimming cut 1 base from V and 6 bases from J; bases unmatched to any gene: 5. The CDR3 is 15 residues long. CDR3 sequence reads: CASSEGTGGWDGYTF. The CDR3 DNA is TGTGCCAGCAGTGAAGGGACAGGGGGTTGGGATGGCTACACCTTC.

This chain joins TRBV5-5 and TRBJ2-7; the D gene is possibly TRBD1 (5 bases). The CDR3 has 14 amino acids. Germline V lookup: CDR1 SGHKS, CDR2 YYEKEE (reference sequence). Trimming removed 0 bases from V and 6 bases from J, with 13 bases in between. The CDR3 here is CASSLGTRSGEQYF. DNA of the CDR3: TGTGCCAGCAGCTTGGGGACAAGGTCCGGCGAGCAGTACTTC.

A few counts support this clone. CDR3 DNA sequence: TGCGCCAGCAGTGAGTCTGGGACAGTCCCTGAAGCTTTCTTT. This translates into CASSESGTVPEAFF. This chain links TRBV10-1 with TRBJ1-1; 7 bases fit TRBD1. V lost 0 bases to trimming and J lost 6 bases; unmatched junction nucleotides: 4. This CDR3 has 14 amino acids. Per the germline V gene, CDR1 is WNHNN and CDR2 is SYGVQD (reference sequence).

The genes are TRBV10-1 and TRBJ1-5, with D maybe TRBD1 (5 bases). The CDR3 runs to 13 residues. Trimming left V 4 bases short and J 6 bases short, with 10 bases between. CDR1 is WNHNN and CDR2 is SYGVQD in the germline V gene (reference sequence). The CDR3 region has the DNA TGCGCCAGCAGTGTGGGGCCCGGTCAGCCCCAGCATTTT. Protein product: CASSVGPGQPQHF.

For the CDR3, the DNA is TGCAGCGTTGTCGAGGAGTTCACAGATACGCAGTATTTT. This gives the protein CSVVEEFTDTQYF. The chain combines TRBV29-1 with TRBJ2-3; no clear D gene. The CDR3 consists of 13 residues. The V end lost 4 bases, the J end lost 2 bases, and 10 bases lay between the germline ends. The germline gives CDR1 SQVTM, CDR2 ANQGSEA.

This clone was found a few times. The chain combines TRBV19 with TRBJ1-3, with 10 positions matching TRBD1. J gave up 0 bases and V 5 bases, and 7 bases lay outside the gene matches. The CDR3 contains 17 residues. Germline CDR1 and CDR2: LNHDA and SQIVND (reference sequence). This chain's CDR3 is CASSPGQGTYSGNTIYF. The CDR3 region has the DNA TGTGCCAGTAGTCCGGGACAGGGGACCTACTCTGGAAACACCATATATTTT.

In its sample, this clone was seen a few times. This rearrangement joins TRBV5-1 to TRBJ2-4; TRBD2 matches 10 bases. After removal of 2 bases from V and 0 bases from J, the junction contained 8 bases not matched to a gene. This CDR3 contains 18 residues. The germline V gene encodes CDR1 SGHRS and CDR2 YFSETQ. The CDR3 region is CASSFWTSGQLAKNIQYF. The CDR3 coding sequence is TGCGCCAGCAGCTTCTGGACTAGCGGCCAACTAGCCAAAAACATTCAGTACTTC.

The chain couples TRBV4-1 to TRBJ1-5; no firm D call. CDR1 and CDR2 from the germline V gene are MGHRA and YSYEKL. CDR3 length: 17 amino acids. Between the trimmed V and J ends, which lost 0 bases and 5 bases, there was a span of 17 bases. Here the CDR3 reads CASSQDLNSNGHQPQHF. In DNA form, the CDR3 reads TGCGCCAGCAGCCAAGATTTAAACTCTAATGGGCATCAGCCCCAGCATTTT.

This clone was found a few times. This chain joins TRBV11-3 and TRBJ2-1; 9 nucleotides match TRBD2. The CDR3 consists of 19 residues. Germline CDR1 and CDR2: SGHNT and YENEEA. V was pared by 1 base and J by 1 base, with 11 bases of the junction left unmatched. DNA for the CDR3: TGTGCCAGCAGCTTAGGGGGATTTGGTAGCGGGAGATCCTACAATGAGCAGTTCTTC. This sequence encodes CASSLGGFGSGRSYNEQFF.

The chain employs TRBV6-4 and TRBJ2-1, with TRBD1 matching 12 bases. The CDR3 extends over 17 amino acids. Germline V gives CDR1 MRHNA, CDR2 SNTAGT. V was pared by 3 bases and J by 7 bases, with 10 bases of the junction left unmatched. The CDR3: CASSEGLGQGARNEQFF. In DNA, the CDR3 is TGTGCCAGCAGTGAGGGGTTGGGACAGGGGGCAAGGAATGAGCAGTTCTTC.

The chain employs TRBV27 and TRBJ1-4; D possibly corresponds to TRBD1 (6 bases). Per the germline V gene, CDR1 is MNHEY and CDR2 is SMNVEV (reference sequence). The CDR3 consists of 14 residues. The V end was cut by 7 bases, the J end by 3 bases, with 12 bases between. CDR3 nucleotides: TGTGCCAGCAAAAAACAGGGATCTAATGAAAAACTGTTTTTT. Protein product: CASKKQGSNEKLFF.

The J gene is TRBJ1-4, the V gene TRBV2; D might be TRBD1 (6 bases). V was cut by 4 bases and J by 0 bases, with 9 bases left in between. The CDR3 has 15 residues. The germline gives CDR1 SNHLY, CDR2 FYNNEI. CDR3 sequence (DNA): TGTGCCAGCAGTGGGTACAGGGCAACTAATGAAAAACTGTTTTTT. This encodes CASSGYRATNEKLFF.

V and J are TRBV6-4 and TRBJ2-4; TRBD1 matches at 7 bases. This CDR3 contains 14 residues. Germline CDR1 reads MRHNA; CDR2 reads SNTAGT. Trimming at V came to 6 bases and at J to 4 bases, leaving 6 bases not matched to a gene. The CDR3, as DNA: TGTGCCAGCAGGGCCGGGGACAGAAAAAACATTCAGTACTTC. Protein sequence: CASRAGDRKNIQYF.

The CDR3 loop is CASSLGGQPNTIYF. The CDR3 DNA reads as TGCGCCAGCAGCTTAGGGGGACAGCCAAACACCATATATTTT. The gene calls are TRBV5-1 and TRBJ1-3, with 7 bases that match TRBD1. Trimming cost V 2 bases and J 6 bases; bases outside gene matches: 5. Germline V CDR1 and CDR2: SGHRS, YFSETQ. The CDR3 runs 14 residues.

J is TRBJ1-1 and V is TRBV5-4; D is ambiguous. V was shortened by 4 bases and J by 2 bases, with 12 bases between the two germline ends. The germline gives CDR1 SGHNT, CDR2 YYREEE (reference sequence). The length of the CDR3 is 14 residues. CDR3 sequence reads: CASSRPGLNTEAFF. CDR3 coding DNA: TGTGCCAGCAGCCGGCCTGGGCTAAACACTGAAGCTTTCTTT.

The J gene is TRBJ1-1, the V gene TRBV5-1, with no clear D. The CDR3 has 14 residues. Trimming cost V 1 base and J 3 bases, with 10 bases left between them. The germline CDR1 and CDR2 sequences are SGHRS and YFSETQ. The CDR3 protein is CASSLRETDTEAFF. The CDR3 coding sequence is TGCGCCAGCAGCTTGAGGGAGACGGACACTGAAGCTTTCTTT. Filled out from reference TRBV5-1 and TRBJ1-1, the complete variable domain reads KAGVTQTPRYLIKTRGQQVTLSCSPISGHRSVSWYQQTPGQGLQFLFEYFSETQRNKGNFPGRFSGRQFSNSRSEMNVSTLELGDSALYLCASSLRETDTEAFFGQGTRLTVV.

The chain joins TRBV9 to TRBJ1-1, with a weak D call TRBD1 (6 bases). CDR3 length: 13 residues. Germline assignment: CDR1 SGDLS and CDR2 YYNGEE. The ends were cut back, 4 bases at V and 4 bases at J, with 11 bases in the middle. The CDR3 DNA follows: TGTGCCAGCAGCACAGGGAGCAGCACTGAAGCTTTCTTT. Its translation is CASSTGSSTEAFF.

This clone was seen a few times. This chain links TRBV27 with TRBJ2-5; TRBD1 is a possible D gene (5 bases). Deletions cut 5 bases from V and 5 bases from J, with 15 bases between. This CDR3 region has 14 residues. Germline CDR1 is MNHEY and CDR2 is SMNVEV (reference sequence). CDR3 DNA sequence: TGTGCCAGCAGTACCCTGACAGAAAAGGAGACCCAGTACTTC. Its translation is CASSTLTEKETQYF.

This clone was counted between two and nine times. The V and J genes are TRBV5-1 and TRBJ2-7, with TRBD2 matching 8 bases. Germline assignment: CDR1 SGHRS and CDR2 YFSETQ. CDR3 length: 15 residues. Trimming cost V 3 bases and J 3 bases; bases outside gene matches: 8. The CDR3 spells CASSSLAGFYYEQYF. CDR3 coding DNA: TGCGCCAGCAGCTCTTTAGCGGGGTTCTACTACGAGCAGTACTTC. The complete variable domain, with remaining parts taken from reference TRBV5-1 and TRBJ2-7, reads KAGVTQTPRYLIKTRGQQVTLSCSPISGHRSVSWYQQTPGQGLQFLFEYFSETQRNKGNFPGRFSGRQFSNSRSEMNVSTLELGDSALYLCASSSLAGFYYEQYFGPGTRLTVT.

The V gene is TRBV28, the J gene TRBJ1-1; 7 nucleotides agree with TRBD1. The ends lost 5 bases at V and 1 base at J; junction bases unmatched: 4. Germline V lookup: CDR1 MDHEN, CDR2 SYDVKM. CDR3 length: 14 amino acids. The CDR3 loop is CASSPDRTNTEAFF. The CDR3 nucleotides are TGTGCCAGCAGTCCGGACAGGACGAACACTGAAGCTTTCTTT.

This chain links TRBV11-3 with TRBJ2-5, with D maybe TRBD2 (6 bases). Deletions cut 6 bases from V and 5 bases from J, with 16 bases between. CDR1 and CDR2 from the germline V gene are SGHNT and YENEEA. This CDR3 comprises 14 residues. CDR3 protein: CASSPPGGRETQYF. The CDR3 coding sequence is TGTGCCAGCAGTCCCCCGGGTGGGAGGGAGACCCAGTACTTC.

The rearrangement uses TRBV5-1 and TRBJ2-5; 7 bases fit TRBD1. The germline V gene encodes CDR1 SGHRS and CDR2 YFSETQ. V dropped 4 bases and J dropped 5; count of bases not matched to a gene: 5. The CDR3 is 13 amino acids. The DNA of the CDR3 is TGCGCCAGCAGCACCGGGACAGTGGAGACCCAGTACTTC. It codes for CASSTGTVETQYF.

This clone has more than one count but fewer than ten. The chain employs TRBV19 and TRBJ2-7; TRBD1 agrees at 8 bases. V lost 3 bases, J lost 2 bases, and 3 bases stayed unmatched. This CDR3 spans 14 amino acids. Per the germline V gene, CDR1 is LNHDA and CDR2 is SQIVND (reference sequence). CDR3 in DNA: TGTGCCAGTAGTATGGACAGGGCTACCTACGAGCAGTACTTC. It translates to CASSMDRATYEQYF.

This chain links TRBV28 with TRBJ1-1; TRBD1 matches at 11 bases. With 4 bases clipped from V and 9 bases from J, the junction kept 7 bases outside the gene matches. Germline CDR1 and CDR2: MDHEN and SYDVKM. This CDR3 region has 14 residues. The CDR3 here is CASSSADRGLQAFF. DNA of the CDR3: TGTGCCAGCAGTTCCGCGGACAGGGGGCTTCAAGCTTTCTTT.

The genes are TRBV21-1 and TRBJ2-1; the D segment call TRBD1 is taken from the table without a DNA check. TRBV21-1 represents a pseudogene. This CDR3 is built from 13 residues. Written as DNA, the CDR3 is TGTGCCAGCAGCAAAACATCATACAATGAGCAGTTCTTC. Translated, it gives CASSKTSYNEQFF.

This clone was seen only a few times. The V call is TRBV4-1, the J call TRBJ2-7, with 11 positions matching TRBD2. CDR1 is MGHRA, CDR2 YSYEKL, per germline. The CDR3 is 18 residues long. V shed 4 bases, J shed 7 bases, and the junction held 18 bases outside the gene matches. CDR3 bases: TGCGCCAGCAGCCGATCATCCGGGACTAGCGGAGGGGGCTGGGAGCAGTACTTC. Amino acids: CASSRSSGTSGGGWEQYF.

The J gene is TRBJ2-1, the V gene TRBV1; TRBD2, the table's D call, lacks a check against the DNA. TRBV1 is recorded as a pseudogene. The CDR3 is 21 residues long. The CDR3 reads CTSSQDNGTSGGPSSYNEQFF. The CDR3 region has the DNA TGCACCAGCAGCCAAGATAATGGCACTAGCGGGGGCCCCTCCTCCTACAATGAGCAGTTCTTC.